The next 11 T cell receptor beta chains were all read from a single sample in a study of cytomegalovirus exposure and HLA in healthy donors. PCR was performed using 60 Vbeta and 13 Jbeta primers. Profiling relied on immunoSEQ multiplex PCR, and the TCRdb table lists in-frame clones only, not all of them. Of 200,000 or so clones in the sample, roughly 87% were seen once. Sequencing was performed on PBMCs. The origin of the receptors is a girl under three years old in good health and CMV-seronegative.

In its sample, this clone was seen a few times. This CDR3 is CASSERDYTEAFF. The CDR3 DNA is TGTGCCAGCAGTGAACGGGACTACACTGAAGCTTTCTTT. The rearrangement uses TRBV25-1 and TRBJ1-1, with D perhaps TRBD1 (5 bases). The CDR3 covers 13 residues. Germline V gene lookup returns CDR1 MGHDK and CDR2 SYGVNS. Trimming stripped 2 bases from V and 3 bases from J, with 7 bases between.

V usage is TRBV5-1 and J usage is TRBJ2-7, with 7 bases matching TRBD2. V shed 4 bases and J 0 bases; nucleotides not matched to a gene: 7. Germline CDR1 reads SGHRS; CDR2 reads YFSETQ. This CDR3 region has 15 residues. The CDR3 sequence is CASSPGGTTSYEQYF. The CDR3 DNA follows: TGCGCCAGCAGCCCGGGTGGGACTACCTCCTACGAGCAGTACTTC.

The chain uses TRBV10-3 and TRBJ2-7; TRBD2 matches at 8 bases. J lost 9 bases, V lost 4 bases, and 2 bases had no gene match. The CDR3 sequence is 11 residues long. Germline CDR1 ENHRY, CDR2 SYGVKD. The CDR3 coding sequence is TGTGCCATCAGTGGGAGCGGGGGGCAGTACTTC. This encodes CAISGSGGQYF.

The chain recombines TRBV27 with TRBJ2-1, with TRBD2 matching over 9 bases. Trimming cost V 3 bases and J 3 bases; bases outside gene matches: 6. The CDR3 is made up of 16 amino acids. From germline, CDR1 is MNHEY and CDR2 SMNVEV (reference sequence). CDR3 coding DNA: TGTGCCAGCAGTTTTTCTAGCGGGGAGAACTACAATGAGCAGTTCTTC. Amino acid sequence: CASSFSSGENYNEQFF.

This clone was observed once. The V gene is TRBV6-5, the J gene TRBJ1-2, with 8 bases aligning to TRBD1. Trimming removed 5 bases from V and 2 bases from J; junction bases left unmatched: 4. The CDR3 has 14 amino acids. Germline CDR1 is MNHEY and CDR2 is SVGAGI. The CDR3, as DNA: TGTGCCAGCAGTCTCGGGACAGGCAACTATGGCTACACCTTC. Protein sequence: CASSLGTGNYGYTF.

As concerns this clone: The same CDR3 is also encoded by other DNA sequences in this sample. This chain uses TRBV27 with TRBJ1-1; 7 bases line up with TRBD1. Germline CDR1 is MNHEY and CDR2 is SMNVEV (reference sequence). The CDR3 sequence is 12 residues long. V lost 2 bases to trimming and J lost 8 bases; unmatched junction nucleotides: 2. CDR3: CASSLRQGEAFF. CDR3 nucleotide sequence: TGTGCCAGCAGTTTAAGACAGGGCGAAGCTTTCTTT.

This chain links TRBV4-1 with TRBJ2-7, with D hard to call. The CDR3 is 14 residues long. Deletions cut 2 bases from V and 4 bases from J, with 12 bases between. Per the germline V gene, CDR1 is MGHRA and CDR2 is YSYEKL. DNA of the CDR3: TGCGCCAGCAGCCAATGGTGGGCCTCGTACGAGCAGTACTTC. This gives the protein CASSQWWASYEQYF.

In nucleotides, the CDR3 is TGTGCCAGCAGCTCAGCTACCGAATGGACACCGCCCTACGAGCAGTACTTC. Protein: CASSSATEWTPPYEQYF. The V gene is TRBV7-6, the J gene TRBJ2-7, with TRBD1 as a possible D gene (5 bases). Germline CDR1 and CDR2: SGHVS and FNYEAQ. The CDR3 extends over 17 amino acids. V was pared by 4 bases and J by 2 bases, with 21 bases between.

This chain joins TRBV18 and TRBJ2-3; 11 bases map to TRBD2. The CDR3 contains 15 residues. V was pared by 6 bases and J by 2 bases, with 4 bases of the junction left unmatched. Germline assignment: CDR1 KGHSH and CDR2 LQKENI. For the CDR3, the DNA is TGTGCCAGCTCCCCGACTAGCGGGGACACAGATACGCAGTATTTT. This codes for CASSPTSGDTDTQYF.

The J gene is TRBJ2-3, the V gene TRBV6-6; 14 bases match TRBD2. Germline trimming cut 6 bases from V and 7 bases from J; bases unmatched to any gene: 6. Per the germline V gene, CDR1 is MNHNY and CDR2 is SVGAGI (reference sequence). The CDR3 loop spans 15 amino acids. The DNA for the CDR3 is TGTGCCAGCAGGCCAGGACTAGCGGGAGGACATACGCAGTATTTT. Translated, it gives CASRPGLAGGHTQYF.

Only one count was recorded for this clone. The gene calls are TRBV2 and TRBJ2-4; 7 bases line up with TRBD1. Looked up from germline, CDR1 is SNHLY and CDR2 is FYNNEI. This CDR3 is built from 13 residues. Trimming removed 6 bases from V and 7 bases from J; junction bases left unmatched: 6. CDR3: CASSRQGRNIQYF. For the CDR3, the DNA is TGTGCCAGCAGCAGACAGGGTAGGAACATTCAGTACTTC.